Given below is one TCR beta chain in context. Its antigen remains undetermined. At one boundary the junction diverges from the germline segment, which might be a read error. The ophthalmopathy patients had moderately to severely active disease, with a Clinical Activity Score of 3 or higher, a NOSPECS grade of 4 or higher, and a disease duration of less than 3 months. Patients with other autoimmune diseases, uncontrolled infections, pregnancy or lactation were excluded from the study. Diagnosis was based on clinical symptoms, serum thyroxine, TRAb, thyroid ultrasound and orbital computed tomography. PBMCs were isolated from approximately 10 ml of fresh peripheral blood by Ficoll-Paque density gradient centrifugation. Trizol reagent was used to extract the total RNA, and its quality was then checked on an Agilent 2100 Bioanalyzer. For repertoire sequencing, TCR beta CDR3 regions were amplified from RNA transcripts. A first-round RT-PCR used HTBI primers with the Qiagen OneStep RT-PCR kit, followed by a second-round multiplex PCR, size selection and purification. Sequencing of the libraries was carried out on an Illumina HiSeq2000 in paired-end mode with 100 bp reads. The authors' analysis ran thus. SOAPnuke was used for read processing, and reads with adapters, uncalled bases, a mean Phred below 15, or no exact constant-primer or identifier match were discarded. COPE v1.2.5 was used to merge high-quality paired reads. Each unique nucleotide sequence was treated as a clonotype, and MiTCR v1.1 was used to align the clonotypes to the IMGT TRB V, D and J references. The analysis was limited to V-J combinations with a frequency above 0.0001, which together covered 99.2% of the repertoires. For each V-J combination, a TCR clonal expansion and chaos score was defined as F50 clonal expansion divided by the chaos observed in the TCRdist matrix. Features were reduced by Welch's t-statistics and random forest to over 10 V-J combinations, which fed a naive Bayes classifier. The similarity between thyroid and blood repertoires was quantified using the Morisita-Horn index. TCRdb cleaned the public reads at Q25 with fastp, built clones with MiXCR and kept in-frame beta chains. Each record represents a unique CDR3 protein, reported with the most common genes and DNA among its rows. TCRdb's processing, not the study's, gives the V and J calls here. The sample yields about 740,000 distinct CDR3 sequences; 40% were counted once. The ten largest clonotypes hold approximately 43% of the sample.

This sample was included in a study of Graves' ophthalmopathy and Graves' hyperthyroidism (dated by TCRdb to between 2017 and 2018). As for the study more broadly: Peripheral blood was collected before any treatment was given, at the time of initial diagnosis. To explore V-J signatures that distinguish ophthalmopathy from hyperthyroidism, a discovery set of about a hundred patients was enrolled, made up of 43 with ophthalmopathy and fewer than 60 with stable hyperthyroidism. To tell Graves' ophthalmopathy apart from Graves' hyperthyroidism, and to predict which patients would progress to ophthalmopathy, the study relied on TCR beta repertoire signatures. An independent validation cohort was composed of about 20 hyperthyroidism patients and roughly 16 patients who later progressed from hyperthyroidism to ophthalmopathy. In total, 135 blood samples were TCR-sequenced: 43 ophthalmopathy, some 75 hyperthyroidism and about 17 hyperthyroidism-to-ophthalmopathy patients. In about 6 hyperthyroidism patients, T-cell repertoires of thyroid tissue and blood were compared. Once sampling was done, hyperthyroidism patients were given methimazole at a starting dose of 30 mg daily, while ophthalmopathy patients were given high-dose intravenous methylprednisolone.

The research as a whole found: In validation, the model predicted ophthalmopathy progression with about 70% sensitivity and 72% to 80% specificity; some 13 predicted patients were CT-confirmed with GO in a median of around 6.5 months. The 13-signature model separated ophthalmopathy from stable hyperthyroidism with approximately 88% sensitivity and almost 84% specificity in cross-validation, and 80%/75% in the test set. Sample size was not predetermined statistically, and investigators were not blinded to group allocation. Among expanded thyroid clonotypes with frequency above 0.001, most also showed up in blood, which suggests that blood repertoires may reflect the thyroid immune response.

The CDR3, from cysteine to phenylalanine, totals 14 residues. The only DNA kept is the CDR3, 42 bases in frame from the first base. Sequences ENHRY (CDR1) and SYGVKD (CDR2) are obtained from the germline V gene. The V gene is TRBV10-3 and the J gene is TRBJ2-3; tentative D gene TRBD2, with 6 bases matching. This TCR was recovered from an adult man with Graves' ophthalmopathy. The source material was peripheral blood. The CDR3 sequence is CASSFSGPTDTQYF. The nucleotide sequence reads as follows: TGTGCCAGCAGTTTTAGCGGCCCCACAGATACGCAGTATTTT.